The 21 T cell receptor beta chains reported below all come from one sample, sequenced in a study of cytomegalovirus exposure and HLA in healthy donors. It was with 60 Vbeta and 13 Jbeta primers that the PCR ran. Using immunoSEQ multiplex PCR, the repertoire was profiled, and TCRdb retains in-frame clones only, with some absent. The sample carries about 120,000 clones, less than 80% recorded once. Sequencing was carried out using PBMCs. These receptors all come from a man aged 40-50 years in good health and CMV-seropositive.

This clone was recorded only once. The rearrangement joins TRBV7-3 to TRBJ2-1, with D possibly being TRBD1 (7 bases). Trimming left V 5 bases short and J 8 bases short, with 16 bases between. Germline lookup yields CDR1 SGHTA and CDR2 FQGTGA. This CDR3 spans 14 amino acids. CDR3: CASSEDRWGDEQFF. CDR3 DNA: TGTGCCAGCAGCGAGGACAGGTGGGGGGATGAGCAGTTCTTC.

This clone was seen a handful of times. The V and J genes are TRBV5-1 and TRBJ1-2, with D maybe TRBD1 (5 bases). The ends were cut back, 0 bases at V and 6 bases at J, with 12 bases in the middle. There are 14 residues in the CDR3. CDR1 and CDR2 (germline): SGHRS, YFSETQ. The CDR3 DNA sequence: TGCGCCAGCAGCTTGGCCAGGGCAGGGAATGGCTACACCTTC. It is translated as CASSLARAGNGYTF.

V gene TRBV29-1 combines with J gene TRBJ2-1, with D possibly TRBD2 on 6 matching bases. Germline-derived CDR1 and CDR2 are SQVTM and ANQGSEA. The V end was cut by 6 bases, the J end by 8 bases, with 14 bases between. CDR3 length: 12 amino acids. CDR3 nucleotide sequence: TGCAGCGTGCGGAGGGAGGATTATGAGCAGTTCTTC. Amino acids: CSVRREDYEQFF.

A note on this clone: Other DNA sequences in this sample translate to the same CDR3. The chain employs TRBV5-1 and TRBJ1-3; D not resolved. The germline gives CDR1 SGHRS, CDR2 YFSETQ. This CDR3 has 14 residues. Trimming left V 0 bases short and J 0 bases short, with 4 bases between. The CDR3 reads CASSLDSSGNTIYF. Here the CDR3 DNA reads TGCGCCAGCAGCTTGGACAGCTCTGGAAACACCATATATTTT.

The chain has TRBV30 and TRBJ2-2; TRBD2 might be the D (5 bases). The V end lost 4 bases, the J end lost 4 bases, and 13 bases lay between the germline ends. This CDR3 comprises 14 residues. The germline V gene has CDR1 GTSNPN and CDR2 SVGIG (reference sequence). The CDR3 reads CAWNPGVTTGELFF. The CDR3 nucleotides are TGTGCCTGGAATCCCGGGGTGACCACCGGGGAGCTGTTTTTT.

This clone showed up just once. V is TRBV7-3 and J is TRBJ2-5, with TRBD2 matching over 13 bases. This CDR3 comprises 20 residues. The germline V gene encodes CDR1 SGHTA and CDR2 FQGTGA. J gave up 1 base and V 5 bases, and 16 bases lay outside the gene matches. Here the CDR3 reads CASSLGLAGAMSRGQETQYF. CDR3 coding DNA: TGTGCCAGCAGCCTCGGACTAGCGGGAGCCATGTCTCGGGGCCAAGAGACCCAGTACTTC. Together with reference TRBV7-3 and TRBJ2-5, the CDR3 gives the full variable domain: GAGVSQTPSNKVTEKGKYVELRCDPISGHTALYWYRQSLGQGPEFLIYFQGTGAADDSGLPNDRFFAVRPEGSVSTLKIQRTERGDSAVYLCASSLGLAGAMSRGQETQYFGPGTRLLVL.

The rearrangement uses TRBV5-4 and TRBJ2-7; D gene unclear. V shed 3 bases and J shed 0 bases, with 7 bases lying between them. Germline assignment: CDR1 SGHNT and CDR2 YYREEE (reference sequence). The CDR3 extends over 13 amino acids. The CDR3 coding sequence is TGTGCCAGCAGCTCTCGCGTCTCCTACGAGCAGTACTTC. It yields the protein CASSSRVSYEQYF.

Only a few counts were recorded for this clone. The chain employs TRBV4-1 and TRBJ2-3, with TRBD1 as a possible D gene (6 bases). Deletions cut 3 bases from V and 6 bases from J, with 25 bases between. In germline, CDR1 is MGHRA, CDR2 YSYEKL. CDR3 size: 18 residues. CDR3 loop: CASSHSPRTDRRSDTQYF. Here the CDR3 DNA reads TGCGCCAGCAGCCATTCCCCCCGAACAGACAGGCGATCGGATACGCAGTATTTT.

The rearrangement links TRBV11-2 to TRBJ2-7, with D possibly being TRBD2 (5 bases). The CDR3 is made up of 15 amino acids. Germline loops: CDR1 SGHAT, CDR2 FQNNGV. Trimming took 4 bases from V and 1 from J, leaving 14 bases between them. CDR3: CASSSLAGQSYEQYF. The CDR3 DNA reads as TGTGCCAGCAGCTCTCTAGCCGGGCAGTCCTACGAGCAGTACTTC.

The chain uses TRBV7-8 and TRBJ1-5; 12 nucleotides agree with TRBD1. The CDR3 loop spans 15 amino acids. J lost 6 bases, V lost 4 bases, and 4 bases had no gene match. From germline, CDR1 is SGHVS and CDR2 FQNEAQ. CDR3 sequence: CASSSGTGGGQPQHF. In DNA form, the CDR3 reads TGTGCCAGCAGCTCCGGGACAGGGGGCGGTCAGCCCCAGCATTTT. Combining the CDR3 with reference TRBV7-8 and TRBJ1-5 gives the whole variable domain GAGVSQSPRYKVAKRGQDVALRCDPISGHVSLFWYQQALGQGPEFLTYFQNEAQLDKSGLPSDRFFAERPEGSVSTLKIQRTQQEDSAVYLCASSSGTGGGQPQHFGDGTRLSIL.

This clone was observed once. The rearrangement uses TRBV15 and TRBJ1-1, with 9 bases matching TRBD1. V shed 3 bases, J shed 4 bases, and the junction held 3 bases outside the gene matches. The length of the CDR3 is 14 residues. The V gene's germline CDR1 is LNHNV and CDR2 YYDKDF (reference sequence). As DNA, the CDR3 is TGTGCCACCAGCAGTCGACAGGGGGGCACTGAAGCTTTCTTT. Translated: CATSSRQGGTEAFF.

V is TRBV5-1 and J is TRBJ2-7; 13 bases line up with TRBD2. The CDR3 spans 16 residues. The J segment lost 3 bases and the V segment lost 1 base, leaving 4 bases of the junction unmatched. CDR1 and CDR2 from the germline V gene are SGHRS and YFSETQ. In DNA form, the CDR3 reads TGCGCCAGCAGCTTGACTAGCGGGAGGGGGAGCTACGAGCAGTACTTC. Translated: CASSLTSGRGSYEQYF.

A few counts support this clone. This sequence joins TRBV18 and TRBJ1-2, with 7 bases fitting TRBD1. The length of the CDR3 is 16 residues. The trim removed 6 bases at V and 4 bases at J, leaving 14 bases unmatched. Germline V gene data show CDR1 as KGHSH and CDR2 as LQKENI. CDR3 DNA: TGTGCCAGCTCCCCTGGGACAGTCACGTTGGGCTATGGCTACACCTTC. Its protein is CASSPGTVTLGYGYTF.

The chain joins TRBV6-5 to TRBJ1-3; D is undetermined. V lost 6 bases and J 4 bases, leaving 13 bases between the germline ends. The CDR3 is 14 residues long. Germline CDR1 is MNHEY and CDR2 is SVGAGI. This CDR3 is CASSVQAVGNTIYF. The CDR3 DNA follows: TGTGCCAGCAGCGTGCAGGCCGTAGGAAACACCATATATTTT.

This chain joins TRBV19 and TRBJ2-3, with D unclear. V was trimmed by 5 bases and J by 0 bases, leaving 15 bases between them. There are 16 residues in the CDR3. Germline V gives CDR1 LNHDA, CDR2 SQIVND (reference sequence). CDR3 bases: TGTGCCAGTAGTTCAACCAGCGCTCCTAGCACAGATACGCAGTATTTT. Translation gives CASSSTSAPSTDTQYF.

This clone was recorded a few times. The chain links TRBV27 to TRBJ2-7; the match to TRBD2 covers 13 bases. There are 16 residues in the CDR3. The J segment lost 2 bases and the V segment lost 6 bases, leaving 7 bases of the junction unmatched. Germline V gene lookup returns CDR1 MNHEY and CDR2 SMNVEV (reference sequence). CDR3 coding DNA: TGTGCCAGCAGCGAAACCGGGACTAGCGGGGCCTACGAGCAGTACTTC. It specifies CASSETGTSGAYEQYF.

Here the CDR3 reads CASSPPSVGLSSYEQYF. CDR3 nucleotide sequence: TGTGCCAGCAGCCCCCCGTCCGTTGGGCTGAGCTCCTACGAGCAGTACTTC. The V call is TRBV7-9, the J call TRBJ2-7, with D hard to call. Deletions cut 5 bases from V and 0 bases from J, with 20 bases between. This CDR3 has 17 amino acids. Germline V lookup: CDR1 SEHNR, CDR2 FQNEAQ (reference sequence).

V gene TRBV5-1 combines with J gene TRBJ2-1; perhaps TRBD1 as D (6 bases). The CDR3 is 14 residues long. Trimming cost V 2 bases and J 5 bases, with 11 bases left between them. CDR1 and CDR2 (germline): SGHRS, YFSETQ. CDR3 amino acids: CASSFAGADNEQFF. The CDR3 region has the DNA TGCGCCAGCAGCTTCGCAGGGGCTGACAATGAGCAGTTCTTC. Variable domain in full (rest from reference TRBV5-1 and TRBJ2-1): KAGVTQTPRYLIKTRGQQVTLSCSPISGHRSVSWYQQTPGQGLQFLFEYFSETQRNKGNFPGRFSGRQFSNSRSEMNVSTLELGDSALYLCASSFAGADNEQFFGPGTRLTVL.

The chain has TRBV25-1 and TRBJ1-1; 7 bases match TRBD1. The V gene end was trimmed by 4 bases and the J gene end by 1 base; junction bases not matched to a gene: 9. Germline V gene lookup returns CDR1 MGHDK and CDR2 SYGVNS. The CDR3 contains 16 residues. CDR3 amino acids: CASSVGTGTANTEAFF. CDR3 in DNA: TGTGCCAGCAGTGTGGGGACCGGGACAGCGAACACTGAAGCTTTCTTT.

The V call is TRBV28, the J call TRBJ2-3, with 9 bases identical to TRBD2. V was pared by 6 bases and J by 2 bases, with 9 bases of the junction left unmatched. CDR1 MDHEN and CDR2 SYDVKM come from the germline V gene. The CDR3 runs to 16 residues. The CDR3 protein is CASRQIAGVSTDTQYF. CDR3 nucleotide sequence: TGTGCCAGCAGGCAGATAGCGGGAGTTTCCACAGATACGCAGTATTTT.

The chain links TRBV4-3 to TRBJ2-1; 13 positions match TRBD2. The CDR3 is 16 amino acids. V dropped 0 bases and J dropped 10; count of bases not matched to a gene: 6. Germline lookup yields CDR1 LGHNA and CDR2 YSLEER. The chain's CDR3 is CASSQDGTSGEGEQFF. The CDR3 nucleotides are TGCGCCAGCAGCCAAGATGGGACTAGCGGGGAGGGGGAGCAGTTCTTC.